One and the same sample provided the 15 T cell receptor beta chains below, sequenced in a study of blood T cell repertoires in COVID-19. Some clones are missing from TCRdb's copy, which holds only in-frame ones; the method was immunoSEQ multiplex PCR. The sample has roughly 250,000 clones, around four fifths seen once. The specimen sequenced was peripheral blood. These receptors originate from a woman between 55 and 75 years old with active or convalescent COVID-19.

This chain's CDR3 is CAIRGGEETQYF. The CDR3 region has the DNA TGTGCCATCCGGGGGGGGGAGGAGACCCAGTACTTC. The rearrangement uses TRBV10-3 and TRBJ2-5; 8 bases match TRBD2. Germline CDR1 reads ENHRY; CDR2 reads SYGVKD. Trimming took 8 bases from V and 5 from J; bases not matched to a gene: 4. The CDR3 extends over 12 amino acids.

The chain joins TRBV5-1 to TRBJ2-1; TRBD2 matches 14 bases. The V gene's germline CDR1 is SGHRS and CDR2 YFSETQ. Unmatched junction bases numbered 15, after V lost 3 bases and J lost 4 bases. The CDR3 covers 20 residues. This CDR3 is CASSSPPTSGGGRGYNEQFF. The DNA for the CDR3 is TGCGCCAGCAGCTCCCCTCCGACTAGCGGGGGGGGCCGAGGGTACAATGAGCAGTTCTTC.

The gene calls are TRBV30 and TRBJ2-3; no firm D call. Germline loops: CDR1 GTSNPN, CDR2 SVGIG (reference sequence). V lost 2 bases and J lost 6, with 15 bases in between. The CDR3 loop spans 14 amino acids. In DNA form, the CDR3 reads TGTGCCTGGAGTCCATCAGGTCTTTGGGATACGCAGTATTTT. This codes for CAWSPSGLWDTQYF.

The CDR3 nucleotides read TGTGCCTGCCAGGTCCCGGGCAATCAGCCCCAGCATTTT. Translated, it gives CACQVPGNQPQHF. The chain combines TRBV30 with TRBJ1-5, with D unresolved. The V end lost 6 bases, the J end lost 2 bases, and 11 bases lay between the germline ends. The CDR3 is 13 residues long. From germline, CDR1 is GTSNPN and CDR2 SVGIG (reference sequence).

V and J are TRBV30 and TRBJ1-2; D call uncertain. The CDR3 totals 14 residues. Germline V lookup: CDR1 GTSNPN, CDR2 SVGIG (reference sequence). V was clipped by 5 bases and J by 1 base, with 14 bases between them. This CDR3 reads CAWAQQSRNYGYTF. The CDR3 region has the DNA TGTGCCTGGGCCCAACAGTCTCGTAACTATGGCTACACCTTC. Complete variable domain (other parts from reference TRBV30 and TRBJ1-2): SQTIHQWPATLVQPVGSPLSLECTVEGTSNPNLYWYRQAAGRGLQLLFYSVGIGQISSEVPQNLSASRPQDRQFILSSKKLLLSDSGFYLCAWAQQSRNYGYTFGSGTRLTVV.

V gene TRBV2 combines with J gene TRBJ1-2, with 7 bases matching TRBD1. The J segment lost 1 base and the V segment lost 6 bases, leaving 5 bases of the junction unmatched. The CDR3 is 14 amino acids. CDR1 is SNHLY and CDR2 is FYNNEI in the germline V gene. The CDR3 region is CASSLGQLNYGYTF. Here the CDR3 DNA reads TGTGCCAGCAGCCTGGGACAGCTTAACTATGGCTACACCTTC.

The chain combines TRBV5-4 with TRBJ1-5; D may be TRBD1 (5 bases). V lost 3 bases and J lost 6, with 7 bases in between. This CDR3 region has 12 residues. Germline V lookup: CDR1 SGHNT, CDR2 YYREEE (reference sequence). CDR3 coding DNA: TGTGCCAGCAGCTCTCAGGGTCAGCCCCAGCATTTT. This gives the protein CASSSQGQPQHF.

V is TRBV7-2 and J is TRBJ2-3; 12 bases line up with TRBD2. The CDR3 extends over 17 amino acids. The V segment lost 5 bases and the J segment 5 bases; nucleotides outside the gene matches: 11. Germline CDR1 SGHTA, CDR2 FQGNSA. The CDR3: CASSPPGLAGGLDTQYF. As DNA, the CDR3 is TGTGCCAGCAGCCCACCCGGGCTAGCGGGGGGGCTAGATACGCAGTATTTT.

The gene calls are TRBV28 and TRBJ2-6; 8 nucleotides align to TRBD1. From germline, CDR1 is MDHEN and CDR2 SYDVKM. The junction had 4 bases not matched to a gene; V was cut back by 1 base and J by 2 bases. The CDR3 spans 17 residues. The DNA of the CDR3 is TGTGCCAGCAGTTTATTGACAGGGGTTGCTGGGGCCAACGTCCTGACTTTC. It encodes CASSLLTGVAGANVLTF.

The V call is TRBV15, the J call TRBJ2-7; 15 nucleotides line up with TRBD2. Germline V lookup: CDR1 LNHNV, CDR2 YYDKDF (reference sequence). The J segment lost 4 bases and the V segment lost 1 base, leaving 8 bases of the junction unmatched. The CDR3 runs 18 residues. The CDR3 DNA reads as TGTGCCACCAGCAGAGTCAGCGGACTAGCGGGGGGGAGGTACGAGCAGTACTTC. Protein: CATSRVSGLAGGRYEQYF.

V gene TRBV5-4 combines with J gene TRBJ2-7, with TRBD2 identical over 10 bases. CDR1 is SGHNT, CDR2 YYREEE, per germline (reference sequence). This CDR3 region has 19 residues. V dropped 4 bases and J dropped 6; count of bases not matched to a gene: 22. CDR3 DNA sequence: TGTGCCAGCAGCCCGATCGGGACTAGCGCCCTCCCGGCCTCTCGCGAGCAGTACTTC. It encodes CASSPIGTSALPASREQYF.

The chain combines TRBV6-5 with TRBJ1-2; 8 bases align to TRBD1. CDR1 MNHEY and CDR2 SVGAGI come from the germline V gene. V gave up 6 bases and J gave up 5 bases; unmatched junction bases: 8. The CDR3 runs to 14 residues. The CDR3 bases are TGTGCCAGCAGCAGAGGGACAGGCGTGTATGGCTACACCTTC. Translation: CASSRGTGVYGYTF.

The chain has TRBV27 and TRBJ2-1; 11 positions agree with TRBD2. This CDR3 region has 15 residues. The germline V gene encodes CDR1 MNHEY and CDR2 SMNVEV (reference sequence). The trim removed 6 bases at V and 9 bases at J, leaving 10 bases unmatched. The CDR3 spells CASRNLAGGWGEQFF. CDR3 coding DNA: TGTGCCAGCAGGAATCTAGCGGGGGGATGGGGTGAGCAGTTCTTC.

This clone was observed a few times. The V call is TRBV11-2, the J call TRBJ1-3; D not certain. Trimming cost V 4 bases and J 8 bases, with 9 bases left between them. The germline V gene encodes CDR1 SGHAT and CDR2 FQNNGV. The CDR3 consists of 12 residues. The CDR3: CASSSRLDTIYF. CDR3 DNA: TGTGCCAGCAGCTCCCGGTTGGACACCATATATTTT.

This chain joins TRBV12-3 or TRBV12-4 and TRBJ1-5; 9 bases fit TRBD1. V was clipped by 9 bases and J by 6 bases; unmatched bases: 6. CDR3 length: 13 amino acids. CDR3 DNA: TGTGCCAGTGGACAGGGGCCGGGTCAGCCCCAGCATTTT. Protein sequence: CASGQGPGQPQHF.